The T cell receptor beta chain under discussion was sequenced for a study of blood T cell repertoires in COVID-19. Study-wide background: Sites in the United States, Italy and Spain provided acute and convalescent COVID-19 samples.

CDR1 and CDR2 (germline): DFQATT, SNEGSKA (reference sequence). The junction had 7 bases not matched to a gene; V was cut back by 3 bases and J by 3 bases. The CDR3 contains 14 residues. This clone was counted between two and nine times. Clones were sequenced by immunoSEQ multiplex PCR, and TCRdb holds only the in-frame ones, with some missing. The table includes about 140,000 clones, roughly 81% detected once. Sequenced: peripheral blood. The genes are TRBV20-1 and TRBJ1-1; 7 nucleotides match TRBD1. This receptor was obtained from a woman aged 45-65 years with active or convalescent COVID-19. Written as DNA, the CDR3 is TGCAGTGCTAGTCAGGGGACAGCGCACACTGAAGCTTTCTTT. This codes for CSASQGTAHTEAFF.